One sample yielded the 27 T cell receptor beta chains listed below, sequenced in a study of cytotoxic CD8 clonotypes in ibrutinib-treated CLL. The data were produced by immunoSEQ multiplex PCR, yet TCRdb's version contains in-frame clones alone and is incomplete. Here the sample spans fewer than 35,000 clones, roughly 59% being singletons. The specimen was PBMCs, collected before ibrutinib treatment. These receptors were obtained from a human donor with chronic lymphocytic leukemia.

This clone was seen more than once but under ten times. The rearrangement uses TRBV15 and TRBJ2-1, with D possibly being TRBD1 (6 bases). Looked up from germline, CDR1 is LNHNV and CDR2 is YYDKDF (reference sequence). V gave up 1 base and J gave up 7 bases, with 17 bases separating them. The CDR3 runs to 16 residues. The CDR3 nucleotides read TGTGCCACCAGCAGAGGACAGGTTAGCGTGGCTAATGAGCAGTTCTTC. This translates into CATSRGQVSVANEQFF.

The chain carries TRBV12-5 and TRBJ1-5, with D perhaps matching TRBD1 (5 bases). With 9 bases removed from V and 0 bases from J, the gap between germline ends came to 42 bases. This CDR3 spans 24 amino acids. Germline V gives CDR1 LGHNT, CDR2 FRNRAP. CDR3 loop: CASMPLGLHAWEIEVPYSNQPQHF. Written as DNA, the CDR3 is TGTGCTAGCATGCCGCTGGGACTCCATGCCTGGGAAATTGAGGTGCCCTATAGCAATCAGCCCCAGCATTTT.

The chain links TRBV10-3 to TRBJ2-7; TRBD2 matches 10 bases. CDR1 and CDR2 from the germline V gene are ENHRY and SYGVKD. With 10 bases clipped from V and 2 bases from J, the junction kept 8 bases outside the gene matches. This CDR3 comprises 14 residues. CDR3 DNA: TGTGCCACCACCTCTAGCGGGGGAGCCTACGAGCAGTACTTC. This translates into CATTSSGGAYEQYF.

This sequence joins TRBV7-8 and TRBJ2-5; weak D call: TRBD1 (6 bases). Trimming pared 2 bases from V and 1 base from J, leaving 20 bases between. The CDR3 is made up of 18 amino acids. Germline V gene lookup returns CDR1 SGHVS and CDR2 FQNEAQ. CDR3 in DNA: TGTGCCAGCAGCTTAACGTGGGACCCACGAGGGGGCCAAGAGACCCAGTACTTC. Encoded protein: CASSLTWDPRGGQETQYF.

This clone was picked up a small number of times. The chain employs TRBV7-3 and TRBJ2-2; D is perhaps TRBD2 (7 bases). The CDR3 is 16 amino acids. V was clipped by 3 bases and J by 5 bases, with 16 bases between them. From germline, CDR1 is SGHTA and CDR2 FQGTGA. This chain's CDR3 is CASSFRRGAGTGELFF. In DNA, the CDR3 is TGTGCCAGCAGCTTCCGCCGGGGGGCTGGGACCGGGGAGCTGTTTTTT. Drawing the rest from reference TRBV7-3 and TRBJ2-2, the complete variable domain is GAGVSQTPSNKVTEKGKYVELRCDPISGHTALYWYRQSLGQGPEFLIYFQGTGAADDSGLPNDRFFAVRPEGSVSTLKIQRTERGDSAVYLCASSFRRGAGTGELFFGEGSRLTVL.

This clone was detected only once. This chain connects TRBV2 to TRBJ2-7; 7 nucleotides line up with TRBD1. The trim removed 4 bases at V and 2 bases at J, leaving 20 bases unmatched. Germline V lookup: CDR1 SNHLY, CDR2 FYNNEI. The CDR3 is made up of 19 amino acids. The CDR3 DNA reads TGTGCCAGCAGTGTAGGGTCTTTGGTACAGGGGTATATGGCCTACGAGCAGTACTTC. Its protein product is CASSVGSLVQGYMAYEQYF.

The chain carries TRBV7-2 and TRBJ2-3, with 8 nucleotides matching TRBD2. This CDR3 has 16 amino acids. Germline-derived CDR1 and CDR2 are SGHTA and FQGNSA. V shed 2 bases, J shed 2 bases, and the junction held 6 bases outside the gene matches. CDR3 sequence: CASSLYSGGPTDTQYF. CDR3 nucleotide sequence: TGTGCCAGCAGCTTATACAGCGGGGGCCCCACAGATACGCAGTATTTT.

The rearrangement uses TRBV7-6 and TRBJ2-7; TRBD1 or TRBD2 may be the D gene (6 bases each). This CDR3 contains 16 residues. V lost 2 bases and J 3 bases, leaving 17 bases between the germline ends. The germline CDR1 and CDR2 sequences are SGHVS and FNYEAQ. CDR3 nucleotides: TGTGCCAGCAGCTTAAGGGCCGGGAAGGGGGGCTACGAGCAGTACTTC. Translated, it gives CASSLRAGKGGYEQYF.

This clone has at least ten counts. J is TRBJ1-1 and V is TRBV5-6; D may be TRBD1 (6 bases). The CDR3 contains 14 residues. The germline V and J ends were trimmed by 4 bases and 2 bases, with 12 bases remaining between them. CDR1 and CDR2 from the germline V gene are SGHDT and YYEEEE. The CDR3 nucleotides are TGTGCCAGCAGCGGGGGCCCACTTAACACTGAAGCTTTCTTT. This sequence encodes CASSGGPLNTEAFF.

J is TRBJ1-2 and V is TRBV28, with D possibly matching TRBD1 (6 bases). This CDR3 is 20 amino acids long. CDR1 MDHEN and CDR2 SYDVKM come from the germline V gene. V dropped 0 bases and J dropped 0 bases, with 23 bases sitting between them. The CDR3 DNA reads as TGTGCCAGCAGTTTATGGCGTCCGGTTCCCGGACAGCCAGCTAACTATGGCTACACCTTC. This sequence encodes CASSLWRPVPGQPANYGYTF.

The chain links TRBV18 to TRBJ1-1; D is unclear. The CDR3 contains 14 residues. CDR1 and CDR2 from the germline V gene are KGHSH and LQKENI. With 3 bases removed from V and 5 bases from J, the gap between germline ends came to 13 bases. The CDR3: CASSPRSESTEAFF. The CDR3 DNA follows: TGTGCCAGCTCACCGCGGAGCGAGTCAACTGAAGCTTTCTTT.

The DNA for the CDR3 is TGTGCCACCCGAAGACAGGGAAACACAGATACGCAGTATTTT. It encodes CATRRQGNTDTQYF. The chain carries TRBV19 and TRBJ2-3, with 7 positions matching TRBD1. The germline V gene encodes CDR1 LNHDA and CDR2 SQIVND (reference sequence). The CDR3 is 14 residues long. The J segment lost 2 bases and the V segment lost 10 bases, leaving 9 bases of the junction unmatched. Complete variable domain (other parts from reference TRBV19 and TRBJ2-3): DGGITQSPKYLFRKEGQNVTLSCEQNLNHDAMYWYRQDPGQGLRLIYYSQIVNDFQKGDIAEGYSVSREKKESFPLTVTSAQKNPTAFYLCATRRQGNTDTQYFGPGTRLTVL.

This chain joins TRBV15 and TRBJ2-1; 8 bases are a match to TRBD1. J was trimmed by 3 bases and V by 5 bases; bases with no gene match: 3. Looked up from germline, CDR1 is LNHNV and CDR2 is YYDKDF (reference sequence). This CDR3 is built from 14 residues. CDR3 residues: CATSLDRGYNEQFF. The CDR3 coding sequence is TGTGCCACCAGCCTTGACAGGGGCTACAATGAGCAGTTCTTC.

CDR3 nucleotides: TGTGCCAGCAGAAATCCGGGACAGGGGACAGATACGCAGTATTTT. This translates into CASRNPGQGTDTQYF. The J gene is TRBJ2-3, the V gene TRBV9; TRBD1 matches 10 bases. After removal of 5 bases from V and 3 bases from J, the junction contained 6 bases not matched to a gene. Germline CDR1 SGDLS, CDR2 YYNGEE. The CDR3 runs to 15 residues.

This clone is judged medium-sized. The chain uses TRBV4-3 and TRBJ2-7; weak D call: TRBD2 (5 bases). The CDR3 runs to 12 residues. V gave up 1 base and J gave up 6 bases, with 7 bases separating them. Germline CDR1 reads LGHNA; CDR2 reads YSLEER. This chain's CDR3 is CASSQAAGEQYF. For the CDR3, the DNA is TGCGCCAGCAGCCAAGCGGCGGGCGAGCAGTACTTC.

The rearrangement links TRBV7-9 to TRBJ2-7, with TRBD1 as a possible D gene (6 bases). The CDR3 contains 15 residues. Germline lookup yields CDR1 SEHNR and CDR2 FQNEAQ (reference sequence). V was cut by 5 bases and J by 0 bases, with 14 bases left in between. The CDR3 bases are TGTGCCAGCAGCAGAGGACAGACGAGCTCCTACGAGCAGTACTTC. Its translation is CASSRGQTSSYEQYF.

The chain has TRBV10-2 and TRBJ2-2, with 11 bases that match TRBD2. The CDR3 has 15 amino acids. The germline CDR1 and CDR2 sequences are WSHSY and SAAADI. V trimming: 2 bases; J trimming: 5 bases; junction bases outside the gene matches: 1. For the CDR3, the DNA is TGCGCCAGCAGTGAGATAGCGGGGGGGACCGGGGAGCTGTTTTTT. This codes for CASSEIAGGTGELFF.

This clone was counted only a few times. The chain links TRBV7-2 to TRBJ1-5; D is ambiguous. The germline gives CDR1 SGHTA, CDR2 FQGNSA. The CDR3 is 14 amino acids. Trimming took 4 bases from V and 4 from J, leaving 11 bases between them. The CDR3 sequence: CASSSASANQPQHF. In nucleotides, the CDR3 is TGTGCCAGCAGCTCCGCATCGGCAAATCAGCCCCAGCATTTT. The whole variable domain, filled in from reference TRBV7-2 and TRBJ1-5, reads GAGVSQSPSNKVTEKGKDVELRCDPISGHTALYWYRQSLGQGLEFLIYFQGNSAPDKSGLPSDRFSAERTGGSVSTLTIQRTQQEDSAVYLCASSSASANQPQHFGDGTRLSIL.

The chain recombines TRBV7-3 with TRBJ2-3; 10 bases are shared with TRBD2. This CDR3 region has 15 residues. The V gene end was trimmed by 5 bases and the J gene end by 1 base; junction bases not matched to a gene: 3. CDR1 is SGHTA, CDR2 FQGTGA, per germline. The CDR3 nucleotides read TGTGCCAGCAGCCATCTAGCGGGGGGCACAGATACGCAGTATTTT. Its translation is CASSHLAGGTDTQYF.

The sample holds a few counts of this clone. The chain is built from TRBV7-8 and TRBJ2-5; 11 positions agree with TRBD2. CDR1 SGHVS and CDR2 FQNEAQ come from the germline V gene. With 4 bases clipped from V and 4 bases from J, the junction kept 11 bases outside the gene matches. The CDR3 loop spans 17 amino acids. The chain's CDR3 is CASSSSLAGGTLETQYF. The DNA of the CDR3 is TGTGCCAGCAGCTCCTCGCTAGCGGGGGGCACCTTAGAGACCCAGTACTTC.

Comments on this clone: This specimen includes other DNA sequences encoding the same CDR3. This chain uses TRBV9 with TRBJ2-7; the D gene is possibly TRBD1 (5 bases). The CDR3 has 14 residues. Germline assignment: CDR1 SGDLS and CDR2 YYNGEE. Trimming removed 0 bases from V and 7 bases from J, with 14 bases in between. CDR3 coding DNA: TGTGCCAGCAGCGTAGGGCAGGGCCCATTAGAGCAGTACTTC. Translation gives CASSVGQGPLEQYF. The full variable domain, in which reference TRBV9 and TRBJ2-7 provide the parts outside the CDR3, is DSGVTQTPKHLITATGQRVTLRCSPRSGDLSVYWYQQSLDQGLQFLIQYYNGEERAKGNILERFSAQQFPDLHSELNLSSLELGDSALYFCASSVGQGPLEQYFGPGTRLTVT.

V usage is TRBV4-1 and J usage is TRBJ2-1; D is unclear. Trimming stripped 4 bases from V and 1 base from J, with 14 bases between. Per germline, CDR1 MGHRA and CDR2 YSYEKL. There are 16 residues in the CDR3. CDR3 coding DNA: TGCGCCAGCAGCCTACTTCCCCGGATTTCCTACAATGAGCAGTTCTTC. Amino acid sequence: CASSLLPRISYNEQFF.

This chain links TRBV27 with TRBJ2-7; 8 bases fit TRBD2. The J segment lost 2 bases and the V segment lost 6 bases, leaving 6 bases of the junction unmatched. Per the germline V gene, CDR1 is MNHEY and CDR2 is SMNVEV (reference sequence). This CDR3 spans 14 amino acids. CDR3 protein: CASRGLAGTYEQYF. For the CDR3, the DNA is TGTGCCAGCAGAGGACTAGCTGGAACCTACGAGCAGTACTTC.

CDR3 amino acids: CASGHGDYGYTF. DNA of the CDR3: TGTGCCAGCGGACACGGGGACTATGGCTACACCTTC. This chain connects TRBV25-1 to TRBJ1-2; TRBD1 is a possible D gene (5 bases). Germline values: CDR1 MGHDK, CDR2 SYGVNS. Trimming cost V 8 bases and J 3 bases, with 10 bases left between them. This CDR3 region has 12 residues.

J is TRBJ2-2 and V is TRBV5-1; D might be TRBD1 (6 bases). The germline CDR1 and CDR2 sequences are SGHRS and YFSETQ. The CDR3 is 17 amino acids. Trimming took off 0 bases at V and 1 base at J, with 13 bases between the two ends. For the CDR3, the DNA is TGCGCCAGCAGCTTGGCCCAACAGGGTGGGAACACCGGGGAGCTGTTTTTT. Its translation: CASSLAQQGGNTGELFF.

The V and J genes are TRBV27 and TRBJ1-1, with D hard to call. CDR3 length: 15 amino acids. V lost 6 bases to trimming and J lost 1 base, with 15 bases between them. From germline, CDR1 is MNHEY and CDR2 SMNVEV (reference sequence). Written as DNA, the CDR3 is TGTGCCAGCAGGCTAGGGAGGAGCAGGAACACTGAAGCTTTCTTT. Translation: CASRLGRSRNTEAFF.

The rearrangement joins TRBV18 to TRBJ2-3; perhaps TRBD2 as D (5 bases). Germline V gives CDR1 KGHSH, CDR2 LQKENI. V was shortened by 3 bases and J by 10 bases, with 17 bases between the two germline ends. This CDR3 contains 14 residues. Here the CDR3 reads CASSPSTVVGAQYF. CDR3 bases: TGTGCCAGCTCACCGTCTACGGTTGTCGGGGCGCAGTATTTT. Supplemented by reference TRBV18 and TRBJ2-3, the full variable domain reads NAGVMQNPRHLVRRRGQEARLRCSPMKGHSHVYWYRQLPEEGLKFMVYLQKENIIDESGMPKERFSAEFPKEGPSILRIQQVVRGDSAAYFCASSPSTVVGAQYFGPGTRLTVL.